This record looks at one T cell receptor beta chain sequence and its context. These data come from a study of blood T cell repertoires in COVID-19. The wider study: Acute and convalescent COVID-19 specimens originated in the United States, Italy and Spain. T cells, B-cell-depleted T cells, or PBMCs provided the cDNA or gDNA that served as material.

Original handling: Amplification with reference gene primers provided the estimates of nucleated cell counts. The data were produced by immunoSEQ multiplex PCR, yet TCRdb's version contains in-frame clones alone and is incomplete. V and J calls and clone size follow that table, whereas D and trimming were derived from the DNA. The table lists about 180,000 clones, 70% to 90% of them singletons. The CDR3 spans 16 residues. Sequenced material: peripheral blood. The rearrangement joins TRBV21-1 to TRBJ2-7; no check of the table's D call, TRBD2, against the DNA was made. TRBV21-1 corresponds to a pseudogene. This sequence originates from a woman aged 30 to 39 with acute or convalescent COVID-19. CDR3 loop: CASSKEGLAGSYEQYF. DNA for the CDR3: TGTGCCAGCAGCAAAGAGGGGCTAGCGGGATCCTACGAGCAGTACTTC.